The clone carrying this TCR beta chain has ten or more counts. This entry comes from a study of CD8 T cells in ankylosing spondylitis. Trimming removed 0 bases at V and 5 bases at J, with 5 bases between. The germline V gene encodes CDR1 SGHRS and CDR2 YFSETQ. The CDR3 is 12 residues long. TCRdb re-derived calls from the 5' RACE reads in MiXCR, one entry per CDR3 protein. The repertoire consists of roughly 130,000 distinct CDR3 sequences, with 7% occurring once and the leading ten covering over 9%. This TCR came from a male donor with ankylosing spondylitis or in good health (not recorded which). The genes are TRBV5-1 and TRBJ2-5; no clear D gene. The sequenced sample was blood, either unsorted or a sorted T cell fraction (not recorded which). This CDR3 reads CASSLDLETQYF. The DNA for the CDR3 is TGCGCCAGCAGCTTGGACCTGGAGACCCAGTACTTC.